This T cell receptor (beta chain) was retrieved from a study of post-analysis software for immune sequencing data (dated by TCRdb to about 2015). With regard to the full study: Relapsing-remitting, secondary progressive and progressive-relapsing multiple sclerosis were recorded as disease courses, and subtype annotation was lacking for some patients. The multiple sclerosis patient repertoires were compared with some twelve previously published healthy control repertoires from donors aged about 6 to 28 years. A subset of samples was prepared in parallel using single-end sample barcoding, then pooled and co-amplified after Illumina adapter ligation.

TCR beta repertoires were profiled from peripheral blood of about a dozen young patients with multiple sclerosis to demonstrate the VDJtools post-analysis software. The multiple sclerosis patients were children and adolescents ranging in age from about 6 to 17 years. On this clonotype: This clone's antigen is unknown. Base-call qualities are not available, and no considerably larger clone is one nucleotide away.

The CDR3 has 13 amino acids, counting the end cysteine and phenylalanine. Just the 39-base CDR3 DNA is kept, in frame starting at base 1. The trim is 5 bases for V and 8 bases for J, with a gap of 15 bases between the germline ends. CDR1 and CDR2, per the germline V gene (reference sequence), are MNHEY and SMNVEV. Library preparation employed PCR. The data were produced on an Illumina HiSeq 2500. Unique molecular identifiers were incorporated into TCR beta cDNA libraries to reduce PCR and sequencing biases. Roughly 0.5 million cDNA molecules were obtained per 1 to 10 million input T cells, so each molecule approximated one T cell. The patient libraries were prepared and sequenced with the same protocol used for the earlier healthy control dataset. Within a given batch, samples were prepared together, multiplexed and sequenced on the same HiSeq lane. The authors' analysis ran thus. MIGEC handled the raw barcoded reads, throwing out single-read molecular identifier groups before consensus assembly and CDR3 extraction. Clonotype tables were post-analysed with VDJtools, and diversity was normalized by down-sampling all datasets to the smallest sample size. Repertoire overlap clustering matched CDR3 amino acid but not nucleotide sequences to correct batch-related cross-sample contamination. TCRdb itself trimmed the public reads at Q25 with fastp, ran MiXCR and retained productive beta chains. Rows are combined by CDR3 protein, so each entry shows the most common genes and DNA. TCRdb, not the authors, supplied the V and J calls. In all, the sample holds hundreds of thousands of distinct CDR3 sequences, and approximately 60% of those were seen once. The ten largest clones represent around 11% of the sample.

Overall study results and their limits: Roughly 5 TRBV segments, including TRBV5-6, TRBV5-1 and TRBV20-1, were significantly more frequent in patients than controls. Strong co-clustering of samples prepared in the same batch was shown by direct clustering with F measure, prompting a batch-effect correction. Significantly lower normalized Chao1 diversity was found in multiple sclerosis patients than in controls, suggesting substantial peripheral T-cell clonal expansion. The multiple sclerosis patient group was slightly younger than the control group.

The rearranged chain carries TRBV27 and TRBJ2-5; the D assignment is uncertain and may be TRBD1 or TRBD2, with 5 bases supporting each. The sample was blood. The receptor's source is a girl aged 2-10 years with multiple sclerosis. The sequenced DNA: TGTGCCAGCAGTCCTAGGGACCGAGCAACCCAGTACTTC. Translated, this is CASSPRDRATQYF.